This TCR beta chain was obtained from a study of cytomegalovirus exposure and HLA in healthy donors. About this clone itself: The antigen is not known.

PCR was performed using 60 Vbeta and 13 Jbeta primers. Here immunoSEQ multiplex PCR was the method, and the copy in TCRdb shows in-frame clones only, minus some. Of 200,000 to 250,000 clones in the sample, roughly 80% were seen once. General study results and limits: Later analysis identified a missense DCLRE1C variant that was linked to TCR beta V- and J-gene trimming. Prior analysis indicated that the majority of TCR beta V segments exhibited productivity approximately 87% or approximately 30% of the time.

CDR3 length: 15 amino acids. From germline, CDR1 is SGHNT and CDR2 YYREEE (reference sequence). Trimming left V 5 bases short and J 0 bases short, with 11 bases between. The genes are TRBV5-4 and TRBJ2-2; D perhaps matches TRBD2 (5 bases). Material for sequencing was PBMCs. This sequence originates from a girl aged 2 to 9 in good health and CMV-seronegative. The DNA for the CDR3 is TGTGCCAGCAGTCTTTCCGGGGCGAACACCGGGGAGCTGTTTTTT. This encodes CASSLSGANTGELFF.